The 32 T cell receptor beta chains below were found in one sample sequenced in a study of blood T cell repertoires in COVID-19 (TCRdb year 2020). Receptor libraries were prepared by the immunoSEQ multiplex PCR assay. The clones in this table, taken by TCRdb from immuneACCESS, are in-frame only. Not every clone is retained; where verified, under half of the shortfall comes from an unresolved V gene, and the cause of the rest is unknown. For this sample there are under 250,000 clones; more than 70% appear just once. The leading ten clones occupy less than 3% of the sample. Input material: peripheral blood. The receptor source for this set is a woman aged 60-70 years with acute or convalescent COVID-19.

The rearrangement uses TRBV6-5 and TRBJ2-7; TRBD1 agrees at 9 bases. The CDR3 extends over 12 amino acids. Germline-derived CDR1 and CDR2 are MNHEY and SVGAGI. Unmatched junction bases numbered 1, after V lost 7 bases and J lost 3 bases. The CDR3, as DNA: TGTGCCAGCATGGACAGGGGCTACGAGCAGTACTTC. Translated: CASMDRGYEQYF.

The chain combines TRBV2 with TRBJ2-5; 7 nucleotides align to TRBD1. V shed 5 bases, J shed 5 bases, and the junction held 5 bases outside the gene matches. This CDR3 is 13 amino acids long. Germline V lookup: CDR1 SNHLY, CDR2 FYNNEI. The CDR3 loop is CASSRGLGETQYF. DNA for the CDR3: TGTGCCAGCAGTAGGGGGCTGGGGGAGACCCAGTACTTC.

The chain couples TRBV11-2 to TRBJ1-2; TRBD1 is a possible D gene (6 bases). Germline V gives CDR1 SGHAT, CDR2 FQNNGV. This CDR3 region has 13 residues. V was shortened by 0 bases and J by 8 bases, with 10 bases between the two germline ends. As DNA, the CDR3 is TGTGCCAGCAGCTTAGACAGGGGTACGGGCTACACCTTC. It translates to CASSLDRGTGYTF.

The chain recombines TRBV30 with TRBJ1-6, with 7 bases fitting TRBD1. The germline gives CDR1 GTSNPN, CDR2 SVGIG (reference sequence). J was trimmed by 6 bases and V by 4 bases; bases with no gene match: 9. The CDR3 is 15 amino acids. The CDR3 loop is CAWTRQGGSNSPLHF. The CDR3 coding sequence is TGTGCCTGGACCCGCCAAGGGGGCAGTAATTCACCCCTCCACTTT. The full variable domain, with the rest looked up from reference TRBV30 and TRBJ1-6, is SQTIHQWPATLVQPVGSPLSLECTVEGTSNPNLYWYRQAAGRGLQLLFYSVGIGQISSEVPQNLSASRPQDRQFILSSKKLLLSDSGFYLCAWTRQGGSNSPLHFGNGTRLTVT.

The gene calls are TRBV6-4 and TRBJ2-2; tentative D call: TRBD1 (6 bases). Germline assignment: CDR1 MRHNA and CDR2 SNTAGT. The CDR3 consists of 14 residues. Trimming took off 4 bases at V and 5 bases at J, with 11 bases between the two ends. Here the CDR3 reads CASSANRATGELFF. The CDR3 nucleotides are TGTGCCAGCAGTGCCAACAGGGCGACCGGGGAGCTGTTTTTT.

J is TRBJ2-7 and V is TRBV29-1; TRBD2 aligns across 11 bases. Germline V gene data show CDR1 as SQVTM and CDR2 as ANQGSEA. CDR3 size: 13 residues. Unmatched junction bases numbered 6, after V lost 6 bases and J lost 5 bases. In nucleotides, the CDR3 is TGCAGCGTGGTGCTAGCGGGAGGCCACGAGCAGTACTTC. This gives the protein CSVVLAGGHEQYF.

The chain combines TRBV6-1 with TRBJ2-5; D not certain. CDR1 is MNHNS and CDR2 is SASEGT in the germline V gene. Deletions cut 1 base from V and 1 base from J, with 7 bases between. The CDR3 has 14 amino acids. The CDR3 coding sequence is TGTGCCAGCAGTGAAGGGTTACTCCAAGAGACCCAGTACTTC. This sequence encodes CASSEGLLQETQYF.

This clone was detected only a few times. The J gene is TRBJ1-5, the V gene TRBV6-1; D is uncertain. Germline V gene sequence: CDR1 MNHNS, CDR2 SASEGT. The CDR3 consists of 14 residues. V lost 2 bases and J lost 0, with 5 bases in between. CDR3 DNA: TGTGCCAGCAGTGAACAGTATAGCAATCAGCCCCAGCATTTT. Residues: CASSEQYSNQPQHF.

The gene calls are TRBV19 and TRBJ1-2; 9 bases map to TRBD1. Per the germline V gene, CDR1 is LNHDA and CDR2 is SQIVND (reference sequence). The CDR3 runs to 16 residues. V dropped 6 bases and J dropped 5; count of bases not matched to a gene: 13. This chain's CDR3 is CASRPDRQGVFYGYTF. The CDR3 bases are TGTGCCAGTAGACCGGATCGACAGGGGGTTTTTTATGGCTACACCTTC.

There are many counts of this clone. The chain employs TRBV10-3 and TRBJ2-7; TRBD2 is a possible D gene (6 bases). The CDR3 contains 16 residues. Germline CDR1 ENHRY, CDR2 SYGVKD. V was trimmed by 0 bases and J by 5 bases, leaving 17 bases between them. The CDR3 region has the DNA TGTGCCATCAGTGAGTCTCTGAGTGGGGCGGGGAACGAGCAGTACTTC. This gives the protein CAISESLSGAGNEQYF.

The CDR3 bases are TGTGCCACCAGTGACCGGGGGGCCGCCTATGGCTACACCTTC. Residues: CATSDRGAAYGYTF. The rearrangement links TRBV24-1 to TRBJ1-2; maybe TRBD1 (6 bases). Deletions cut 4 bases from V and 4 bases from J, with 12 bases between. The germline V gene encodes CDR1 KGHDR and CDR2 SFDVKD. CDR3 length: 14 amino acids.

The V and J genes are TRBV3-1 (or the pseudogene TRBV3-2) and TRBJ2-3, with 7 bases that match TRBD1. V was pared by 3 bases and J by 4 bases, with 4 bases of the junction left unmatched. CDR1 and CDR2 (germline): LGHDT, YNNKEL (reference sequence). This CDR3 has 14 residues. The CDR3 is CASSQSTGADTQYF. The CDR3 DNA reads TGTGCCAGCAGCCAGAGCACAGGGGCAGATACGCAGTATTTT.

In nucleotides, the CDR3 is TGTGCCATTACGGACAGGGGCCATGGCTACACCTTC. Its translation is CAITDRGHGYTF. V gene TRBV6-4 combines with J gene TRBJ1-2; 9 bases map to TRBD1. CDR1 is MRHNA and CDR2 is SNTAGT in the germline V gene. The CDR3 is 12 amino acids. The V segment lost 10 bases and the J segment 6 bases; nucleotides outside the gene matches: 6.

This sequence joins TRBV6-2 or TRBV6-3 and TRBJ2-7; 14 bases are shared with TRBD2. The CDR3 runs 15 residues. With 2 bases clipped from V and 3 bases from J, the junction kept 0 bases outside the gene matches. Per germline, CDR1 MNHEY and CDR2 SVGEGT. CDR3 region: CASSYGTSGSYEQYF. The CDR3, as DNA: TGTGCCAGCAGTTACGGGACTAGCGGGAGCTACGAGCAGTACTTC.

The chain uses TRBV7-6 and TRBJ2-1; 7 bases agree with TRBD1. V shed 1 base, J shed 3 bases, and the junction held 6 bases outside the gene matches. CDR1 and CDR2 (germline): SGHVS, FNYEAQ. The CDR3 runs to 16 residues. The CDR3 protein is CASSLDVPGGYNEQFF. As DNA, the CDR3 is TGTGCCAGCAGCTTAGATGTTCCAGGGGGCTACAATGAGCAGTTCTTC.

The CDR3 is CASSLTQGVDEQYF. The CDR3 DNA sequence: TGTGCCAGCTCACTAACACAGGGGGTGGACGAGCAGTACTTC. The chain joins TRBV18 to TRBJ2-7; TRBD1 aligns across 8 bases. The CDR3 is made up of 14 amino acids. Germline V lookup: CDR1 KGHSH, CDR2 LQKENI. V lost 4 bases and J lost 5; bases outside the gene matches: 7.

The chain joins TRBV5-1 to TRBJ1-4, with unresolved D. V gave up 1 base and J gave up 8 bases, with 12 bases separating them. The CDR3 contains 14 residues. Looked up from germline, CDR1 is SGHRS and CDR2 is YFSETQ. The CDR3 DNA reads TGCGCCAGCAGCTTGCTACCTACGAGGGAAAAACTGTTTTTT. Protein sequence: CASSLLPTREKLFF.

The DNA of the CDR3 is TGTGCCACCAGCTTGGGCCTCTCTGGAAACACCATATATTTT. Protein sequence: CATSLGLSGNTIYF. V usage is TRBV15 and J usage is TRBJ1-3; no clear D. The CDR3 sequence is 14 residues long. V gave up 5 bases and J gave up 0 bases, with 8 bases separating them. CDR1 and CDR2 from the germline V gene are LNHNV and YYDKDF (reference sequence).

The chain joins TRBV11-2 to TRBJ2-5, with TRBD2 matching 11 bases. V gave up 1 base and J gave up 5 bases; unmatched junction bases: 6. In germline, CDR1 is SGHAT, CDR2 FQNNGV. The CDR3 length is 16 residues. Here the CDR3 reads CASSLGLAGSRETQYF. The DNA for the CDR3 is TGTGCCAGCAGCTTAGGACTAGCGGGGAGTAGGGAGACCCAGTACTTC. The entire variable domain, with the rest obtained from reference TRBV11-2 and TRBJ2-5, is as follows: EAGVAQSPRYKIIEKRQSVAFWCNPISGHATLYWYQQILGQGPKLLIQFQNNGVVDDSQLPKDRFSAERLKGVDSTLKIQPAKLEDSAVYLCASSLGLAGSRETQYFGPGTRLLVL.

The chain carries TRBV5-1 and TRBJ2-5; D possibly corresponds to TRBD2 (5 bases). CDR3 length equals 15 residues. Germline V gives CDR1 SGHRS, CDR2 YFSETQ. V was trimmed by 4 bases and J by 2 bases, leaving 15 bases between them. CDR3 nucleotides: TGCGCCAGCAGCACCGCGGCCCGGAGGCAAGAGACCCAGTACTTC. Encoded protein: CASSTAARRQETQYF.

The gene calls are TRBV27 and TRBJ1-1; D is undetermined. Germline V gene data show CDR1 as MNHEY and CDR2 as SMNVEV (reference sequence). V dropped 6 bases and J dropped 4 bases, with 12 bases sitting between them. CDR3 size: 13 residues. The CDR3: CASRYLAGTEAFF. In DNA form, the CDR3 reads TGTGCCAGCAGATATCTCGCCGGCACTGAAGCTTTCTTT.

The chain joins TRBV11-2 to TRBJ1-2; TRBD1 might be the D (5 bases). V lost 3 bases to trimming and J lost 0 bases, with 8 bases between them. Germline values: CDR1 SGHAT, CDR2 FQNNGV. This CDR3 is built from 14 residues. The CDR3 bases are TGTGCCAGCAGCTTCGGGGGATCTAACTATGGCTACACCTTC. This sequence encodes CASSFGGSNYGYTF.

This clone has more than one count but fewer than ten. V usage is TRBV19 and J usage is TRBJ2-2; a weak D match, TRBD1 (5 bases). Germline CDR1 LNHDA, CDR2 SQIVND (reference sequence). This CDR3 has 15 residues. V lost 7 bases and J 0 bases, leaving 12 bases between the germline ends. The DNA for the CDR3 is TGTGCCAGTAATAATCGACAGCCGAACACCGGGGAGCTGTTTTTT. The encoded protein is CASNNRQPNTGELFF.

This clone was picked up a small number of times. This chain links TRBV5-1 with TRBJ1-3; TRBD1 matches at 7 bases. There are 15 residues in the CDR3. The V and J ends lost 0 bases and 4 bases, in that order; junction bases with no gene match: 4. Germline lookup yields CDR1 SGHRS and CDR2 YFSETQ. The DNA for the CDR3 is TGCGCCAGCAGCTTGGCGGGACAGACGGGAAACACCATATATTTT. Protein sequence: CASSLAGQTGNTIYF.

The rearrangement uses TRBV28 and TRBJ2-7; possible D gene TRBD2, 5 bases. Trimming took 2 bases from V and 1 from J, leaving 9 bases between them. The CDR3 covers 14 residues. Looked up from germline, CDR1 is MDHEN and CDR2 is SYDVKM. CDR3 DNA: TGTGCCAGCAGTTTACGACTACCTTCCTACGAGCAGTACTTC. Translation: CASSLRLPSYEQYF.

This clone was seen a few times. The rearrangement links TRBV2 to TRBJ1-5; tentative D call: TRBD1 (5 bases). The CDR3 sequence is 14 residues long. Trimming cost V 2 bases and J 4 bases, with 9 bases left between them. The V gene's germline CDR1 is SNHLY and CDR2 FYNNEI. The chain's CDR3 is CASSEWQGNQPQHF. For the CDR3, the DNA is TGTGCCAGCAGTGAATGGCAGGGTAATCAGCCCCAGCATTTT.

The chain joins TRBV15 to TRBJ1-2; TRBD1 matches 7 bases. The germline CDR1 and CDR2 sequences are LNHNV and YYDKDF (reference sequence). The trim removed 3 bases at V and 3 bases at J, leaving 1 base unmatched. This CDR3 is built from 13 residues. CDR3 coding DNA: TGTGCCACCAGCAGGACAGGGCACTATGGCTACACCTTC. It yields the protein CATSRTGHYGYTF.

This clone was picked up one time. This chain connects TRBV7-2 to TRBJ2-7, with D maybe TRBD1 (5 bases). V was shortened by 2 bases and J by 0 bases, with 11 bases between the two germline ends. CDR1 is SGHTA and CDR2 is FQGNSA in the germline V gene. The CDR3 contains 15 residues. For the CDR3, the DNA is TGTGCCAGCAGCTTACAGGGCAGGAGCTCCTACGAGCAGTACTTC. It yields the protein CASSLQGRSSYEQYF.

The chain has TRBV6-5 and TRBJ1-2, with 8 bases aligning to TRBD1. The CDR3 loop spans 14 amino acids. Per the germline V gene, CDR1 is MNHEY and CDR2 is SVGAGI. The J segment lost 7 bases and the V segment lost 4 bases, leaving 8 bases of the junction unmatched. The CDR3 sequence is CASSSGTGYGGYTF. CDR3 nucleotides: TGTGCCAGCAGTTCTGGGACAGGCTACGGTGGCTACACCTTC.

The chain is built from TRBV7-9 and TRBJ2-3, with TRBD2 matching 8 bases. The CDR3 contains 16 residues. Unmatched junction bases numbered 8, after V lost 1 base and J lost 5 bases. Per germline, CDR1 SEHNR and CDR2 FQNEAQ (reference sequence). The CDR3 sequence: CASSLVVGGARDTQYF. DNA for the CDR3: TGTGCCAGCAGCTTAGTTGTCGGGGGGGCCAGAGATACGCAGTATTTT.

This chain links TRBV28 with TRBJ2-1; TRBD2 is a possible D gene (6 bases). Deletions cut 5 bases from V and 12 bases from J, with 17 bases between. The germline V gene has CDR1 MDHEN and CDR2 SYDVKM. This CDR3 has 13 residues. This chain's CDR3 is CASSLKMSGVQFF. The CDR3 DNA reads as TGTGCCAGCAGTCTAAAGATGTCGGGGGTGCAGTTCTTC.

This clone appeared once. The V and J genes are TRBV5-1 and TRBJ1-6; no definite D call. The length of the CDR3 is 17 residues. The V end lost 0 bases, the J end lost 0 bases, and 10 bases lay between the germline ends. In germline, CDR1 is SGHRS, CDR2 YFSETQ. CDR3 residues: CASSLDGAGSYNSPLHF. The CDR3 bases are TGCGCCAGCAGCTTGGATGGTGCGGGCTCCTATAATTCACCCCTCCACTTT.